This passage covers 29 T cell receptor beta chains from one sample sequenced in a study of CD8 T cells in Susac syndrome. Reverse transcription of about 0.5 to 1 ug RNA used random hexamers. One entry per CDR3 protein, called by TCRdb with MiXCR from the immunoSEQ multiplex PCR reads. The table lists 160,000 or so distinct CDR3 sequences, around 94% of them singletons. What was sequenced was CD4+ T cells from PBMCs. Receptors originate from a human donor with multiple sclerosis.

The chain recombines TRBV5-1 with TRBJ2-1; 8 bases match TRBD1. The CDR3 covers 14 residues. Germline assignment: CDR1 SGHRS and CDR2 YFSETQ. The trim removed 4 bases at V and 8 bases at J, leaving 8 bases unmatched. This CDR3 is CASSPRTGLDEQFF. The CDR3 nucleotides read TGCGCCAGCAGCCCTCGGACAGGGCTGGATGAGCAGTTCTTC.

The V gene is TRBV7-9, the J gene TRBJ2-1; D is tentatively TRBD1 or TRBD2 (5 bases each). The length of the CDR3 is 13 residues. Germline CDR1 is SEHNR and CDR2 is FQNEAQ (reference sequence). The V gene lost 3 bases and the J gene lost 8 bases, with 11 bases spanning the gap. Written as DNA, the CDR3 is TGTGCCAGCAGCTTTGGGGGAACCTATGAGCAGTTCTTC. Amino acids: CASSFGGTYEQFF.

CDR3 nucleotide sequence: TGTGCCAGCGTAAGGGCAGGGCATGGCTACACCTTC. It encodes CASVRAGHGYTF. The rearrangement uses TRBV28 and TRBJ1-2, with a possible D match to TRBD1 (5 bases). Per germline, CDR1 MDHEN and CDR2 SYDVKM. The ends were cut back, 8 bases at V and 6 bases at J, with 13 bases in the middle. CDR3 length equals 12 residues.

V and J are TRBV29-1 and TRBJ2-5; perhaps D is TRBD1 or TRBD2 (5 bases each). The CDR3 is 13 residues long. Germline assignment: CDR1 SQVTM and CDR2 ANQGSEA. Trimming left V 1 base short and J 4 bases short, with 10 bases between. The CDR3 nucleotides are TGCAGCGTTGAAGCGTCGGGGCCAGAGACCCAGTACTTC. As protein: CSVEASGPETQYF.

V is TRBV20-1 and J is TRBJ1-2; D uncertain. The V gene's germline CDR1 is DFQATT and CDR2 SNEGSKA (reference sequence). The CDR3 has 13 residues. DNA of the CDR3: TGCAGCGGCGGGTCCATAGCTAACTATGGCTACACCTTC. It translates to CSGGSIANYGYTF.

The chain joins TRBV7-9 to TRBJ2-3, with 9 bases aligning to TRBD1. The V gene's germline CDR1 is SEHNR and CDR2 FQNEAQ (reference sequence). With 3 bases clipped from V and 6 bases from J, the junction kept 7 bases outside the gene matches. CDR3 size: 15 residues. The CDR3: CASSLSQGASDTQYF. CDR3 bases: TGTGCCAGCAGCTTGTCACAGGGGGCGTCGGATACGCAGTATTTT.

The rearrangement uses TRBV10-3 and TRBJ2-4, with a possible D match to TRBD2 (6 bases). Looked up from germline, CDR1 is ENHRY and CDR2 is SYGVKD. This CDR3 is 15 amino acids long. V was pared by 4 bases and J by 0 bases, with 10 bases between. Here the CDR3 reads CAISGGEVAKNIQYF. The CDR3 nucleotides read TGTGCCATCAGTGGGGGGGAAGTAGCCAAAAACATTCAGTACTTC.

The rearrangement links TRBV29-1 to TRBJ1-2; perhaps TRBD1 as D (5 bases). This CDR3 is 12 amino acids long. With 8 bases removed from V and 5 bases from J, the gap between germline ends came to 15 bases. Looked up from germline, CDR1 is SQVTM and CDR2 is ANQGSEA. CDR3 bases: TGCAGCTCCCATGACAGAGCTTATGGCTACACCTTC. It yields the protein CSSHDRAYGYTF.

The chain carries TRBV9 and TRBJ1-1; 7 bases match TRBD1. Germline lookup yields CDR1 SGDLS and CDR2 YYNGEE. Losses at the gene ends were 3 bases for V and 1 base for J; bases not matched to a gene: 0. CDR3 size: 13 residues. CDR3 sequence: CASSAGGNTEAFF. The CDR3, as DNA: TGTGCCAGCAGCGCAGGGGGGAACACTGAAGCTTTCTTT. Full variable domain (rest looked up from reference TRBV9 and TRBJ1-1): DSGVTQTPKHLITATGQRVTLRCSPRSGDLSVYWYQQSLDQGLQFLIQYYNGEERAKGNILERFSAQQFPDLHSELNLSSLELGDSALYFCASSAGGNTEAFFGQGTRLTVV.

This rearrangement joins TRBV25-1 to TRBJ2-2; no firm D call. V was shortened by 4 bases and J by 4 bases, with 7 bases between the two germline ends. The CDR3 spans 13 residues. The germline V gene encodes CDR1 MGHDK and CDR2 SYGVNS. The CDR3 here is CASSGHPTGELFF. CDR3 in DNA: TGTGCCAGCAGTGGCCACCCCACCGGGGAGCTGTTTTTT.

The chain links TRBV13 to TRBJ2-3, with D tentatively TRBD1 (5 bases). V was trimmed by 5 bases and J by 4 bases, leaving 16 bases between them. Germline CDR1 and CDR2: PRHDT and FYEKMQ (reference sequence). This CDR3 has 15 amino acids. The CDR3 nucleotides are TGTGCCAGCAGCCCCGGACAAGGGGAAGCAGATACGCAGTATTTT. Its translation is CASSPGQGEADTQYF.

The rearrangement links TRBV5-1 to TRBJ2-5; tentative D call: TRBD2 (6 bases). This CDR3 has 15 amino acids. The V gene's germline CDR1 is SGHRS and CDR2 YFSETQ. V was cut by 1 base and J by 1 base, with 11 bases left in between. Here the CDR3 reads CASSLTGLPQETQYF. CDR3 sequence (DNA): TGCGCCAGCAGCTTGACGGGACTTCCCCAAGAGACCCAGTACTTC.

This sequence joins TRBV7-3 and TRBJ1-2, with 12 bases matching TRBD1. CDR3 length: 15 amino acids. The germline CDR1 and CDR2 sequences are SGHTA and FQGTGA. V was clipped by 4 bases and J by 4 bases; unmatched bases: 4. The CDR3 protein is CASSSGQGAGYGYTF. In nucleotides, the CDR3 is TGTGCCAGCAGCTCGGGACAGGGGGCAGGCTATGGCTACACCTTC.

The gene calls are TRBV5-1 and TRBJ2-7; D is undetermined. Germline V gene lookup returns CDR1 SGHRS and CDR2 YFSETQ. V was clipped by 3 bases and J by 0 bases, with 7 bases between them. The CDR3 contains 13 residues. CDR3 sequence reads: CASSWSSSYEQYF. In nucleotides, the CDR3 is TGCGCCAGCAGCTGGAGTAGCTCCTACGAGCAGTACTTC.

The V call is TRBV6-5, the J call TRBJ2-4, with D hard to call. Trimming removed 6 bases from V and 0 bases from J, with 12 bases in between. Germline lookup yields CDR1 MNHEY and CDR2 SVGAGI. CDR3 size: 15 residues. In DNA, the CDR3 is TGTGCCAGCAGCCTACAAGGGATAGCCAAAAACATTCAGTACTTC. Translated: CASSLQGIAKNIQYF.

This clonotype was detected once. The chain employs TRBV20-1 and TRBJ2-7; D perhaps matches TRBD2 (5 bases). There are 15 residues in the CDR3. Trimming took off 3 bases at V and 0 bases at J, with 15 bases between the two ends. Germline V lookup: CDR1 DFQATT, CDR2 SNEGSKA (reference sequence). This CDR3 reads CSASILAGLSYEQYF. The CDR3 DNA is TGCAGTGCTAGTATTCTAGCCGGACTCTCCTACGAGCAGTACTTC.

The genes are TRBV10-3 and TRBJ2-7, with D hard to call. Germline values: CDR1 ENHRY, CDR2 SYGVKD. Deletions cut 0 bases from V and 4 bases from J, with 10 bases between. The CDR3 sequence is 14 residues long. The CDR3 sequence is CAISESGRMYEQYF. The CDR3 DNA sequence: TGTGCCATCAGTGAGTCGGGTAGGATGTACGAGCAGTACTTC.

V gene TRBV20-1 combines with J gene TRBJ2-7, with 10 bases identical to TRBD2. Trimming cost V 2 bases and J 3 bases; bases outside gene matches: 1. From germline, CDR1 is DFQATT and CDR2 SNEGSKA (reference sequence). This CDR3 has 13 amino acids. The CDR3 reads CSARRTSGYEQYF. CDR3 DNA sequence: TGCAGTGCTAGACGGACTAGCGGCTACGAGCAGTACTTC.

V gene TRBV4-2 combines with J gene TRBJ1-2; possible D gene TRBD1, 5 bases. Germline lookup yields CDR1 LGHNA and CDR2 YNFKEQ. This CDR3 spans 14 amino acids. The V gene lost 2 bases and the J gene lost 1 base, with 8 bases spanning the gap. CDR3 in DNA: TGTGCCAGCAGCCAACTGGGACTTAACTATGGCTACACCTTC. Translating gives CASSQLGLNYGYTF.

This clonotype was counted a single time. The gene calls are TRBV6-5 and TRBJ2-6; 8 bases are shared with TRBD1. CDR1 is MNHEY, CDR2 SVGAGI, per germline. The CDR3 has 16 residues. The ends lost 2 bases at V and 2 bases at J; junction bases unmatched: 2. The CDR3 coding sequence is TGTGCCAGCAGTTACACGACAGGGGCTGGGGCCAACGTCCTGACTTTC. Protein product: CASSYTTGAGANVLTF.

This chain links TRBV7-2 with TRBJ2-5; 8 nucleotides align to TRBD1. Trimming at V came to 5 bases and at J to 5 bases, leaving 7 bases not matched to a gene. This CDR3 is built from 14 residues. Germline-derived CDR1 and CDR2 are SGHTA and FQGNSA. CDR3 in DNA: TGTGCCAGCAGCCAACGACAGGGGCGGGAGACCCAGTACTTC. This sequence encodes CASSQRQGRETQYF.

V is TRBV6-1 and J is TRBJ1-1; the match to TRBD1 covers 11 bases. Germline V gene sequence: CDR1 MNHNS, CDR2 SASEGT. Trimming at V came to 6 bases and at J to 6 bases, leaving 12 bases not matched to a gene. The CDR3 consists of 16 residues. The CDR3, as DNA: TGTGCCAGCAGACCCGACCTGGACAGGGGGCGAGCTGAAGCTTTCTTT. This codes for CASRPDLDRGRAEAFF.

The chain is built from TRBV7-2 and TRBJ2-2, with 11 bases lining up with TRBD1. The CDR3 contains 15 residues. After removal of 5 bases from V and 7 bases from J, the junction contained 6 bases not matched to a gene. Per the germline V gene, CDR1 is SGHTA and CDR2 is FQGNSA. This CDR3 reads CASSPGTGGVGELFF. In DNA, the CDR3 is TGTGCCAGCAGCCCCGGGACAGGGGGAGTCGGGGAGCTGTTTTTT.

The chain is built from TRBV10-3 and TRBJ2-3; 10 bases align to TRBD2. The J segment lost 0 bases and the V segment lost 5 bases, leaving 2 bases of the junction unmatched. Germline CDR1 ENHRY, CDR2 SYGVKD. The CDR3 consists of 15 residues. CDR3 DNA: TGTGCCATCAGTCAGACTAGCGGGAGCACAGATACGCAGTATTTT. This encodes CAISQTSGSTDTQYF.

This chain connects TRBV29-1 to TRBJ2-3, with D maybe TRBD2 (6 bases). From germline, CDR1 is SQVTM and CDR2 ANQGSEA. V was cut by 4 bases and J by 7 bases, with 9 bases left in between. The CDR3 totals 11 residues. The CDR3 coding sequence is TGCAGCGTTGGTGGGACTTATACGCAGTATTTT. The encoded protein is CSVGGTYTQYF.

The chain joins TRBV5-1 to TRBJ2-3, with 7 nucleotides matching TRBD2. Germline V lookup: CDR1 SGHRS, CDR2 YFSETQ. This CDR3 region has 16 residues. V shed 2 bases and J 6 bases; nucleotides not matched to a gene: 12. CDR3 amino acids: CASSFVSGDLDDTQYF. CDR3 DNA sequence: TGCGCCAGCAGCTTCGTAAGCGGGGATCTTGATGATACGCAGTATTTT.

The chain has TRBV5-1 and TRBJ2-2; 13 bases are shared with TRBD2. Germline CDR1 SGHRS, CDR2 YFSETQ. V shed 4 bases and J 4 bases; nucleotides not matched to a gene: 10. The CDR3 spans 18 residues. In nucleotides, the CDR3 is TGCGCCAGCAGCGTACTACTAGCGGGAGGGCCGGTCACCGGGGAGCTGTTTTTT. Its translation: CASSVLLAGGPVTGELFF.

The chain carries TRBV7-9 and TRBJ2-5, with D hard to call. V dropped 6 bases and J dropped 3 bases, with 5 bases sitting between them. CDR3 size: 11 residues. Germline CDR1 reads SEHNR; CDR2 reads FQNEAQ (reference sequence). CDR3 residues: CASRSEETQYF. Here the CDR3 DNA reads TGTGCCAGCAGGTCGGAAGAGACCCAGTACTTC.

This clonotype was seen just once. The chain combines TRBV10-1 with TRBJ2-1; weak D call: TRBD1 (5 bases). In germline, CDR1 is WNHNN, CDR2 SYGVQD (reference sequence). Trimming pared 4 bases from V and 5 bases from J, leaving 9 bases between. CDR3 size: 13 residues. The CDR3 here is CASSAGLDNEQFF. In DNA, the CDR3 is TGCGCCAGCAGTGCAGGGCTCGACAATGAGCAGTTCTTC.